Listed below are T cell receptor beta chains from one sample, sequenced in a study of blood T cell repertoires in COVID-19. Produced via immunoSEQ multiplex PCR; TCRdb's table is partial and in-frame only. The repertoire holds under 450,000 clones, with roughly 77% as singletons. The sequenced material came from peripheral blood. The source is a human donor with acute or convalescent COVID-19. The donor label of this sample is uncertain. Each CDR3 is given with its conserved first and last residue. D genes are given only for firm matches. Clone size is not always given. Where it is, it says once, few, many or a class for expanded clones.

v_gene,abundance,d_gene,j_gene,CDR3nt,CDR3aa
TRBV6-1,NA,NA,TRBJ2-2,TGTGCCAGCAGTGGGGGAGGCAGGGTAAACACCGGGGAGCTGTTTTTT,CASSGGGRVNTGELFF
TRBV6-4,NA,NA,TRBJ1-4,TGTGCCAGCAGTGACCAAACCCTTGGAGGAAAACTGTTTTTT,CASSDQTLGGKLFF
TRBV30,NA,NA,TRBJ2-5,TGTGCCTGGAGTTTAGGCGGGTCAGGAGAGACCCAGTACTTC,CAWSLGGSGETQYF
TRBV5-5,once,NA,TRBJ2-7,TGTGCCAGCAGCCTCACAGGGATCCCCTACGAGCAGTACTTC,CASSLTGIPYEQYF
TRBV28,few,NA,TRBJ1-6,TGTGCCAGCAGTCGGACAGATAATTCACCCCTCCACTTT,CASSRTDNSPLHF
TRBV19,NA,TRBD1,TRBJ1-5,TGTGCCAGCCACAGGGGACCCAATCAGCCCCAGCATTTT,CASHRGPNQPQHF
TRBV3-1/TRBV3-2,NA,TRBD1,TRBJ1-2,TGTGCCAGCAGCCTCGGACAGGGCTACTATGGCTACACCTTC,CASSLGQGYYGYTF
TRBV24-1,NA,NA,TRBJ2-1,TGTGCCACCAGTCATTCGGACATAATCTCCTACAATGAGCAGTTCTTC,CATSHSDIISYNEQFF
TRBV19,NA,NA,TRBJ1-3,TGTGCCAGTAGTATAACTCAGAGGTCCGGCGGTCGGACCATATATTTT,CASSITQRSGGRTIYF
TRBV11-3,NA,NA,TRBJ2-3,TGTGCCAGCAGCTTAAGTTCGGTGGGGGCCGCCGGCGGGGATACGCAGTATTTT,CASSLSSVGAAGGDTQYF
TRBV19,NA,TRBD1,TRBJ1-1,TGTGCCAGTAGTATCGGGAACAGGGGGAACACTGAAGCTTTCTTT,CASSIGNRGNTEAFF
TRBV27,few,TRBD2,TRBJ2-7,TGTGCCAGCAGCAGGAGGCGGGGGTCCTACGAGCAGTACTTC,CASSRRRGSYEQYF
TRBV15,NA,NA,TRBJ1-4,TGTGCCACCAGCAGAGATAATACGCCAGGGATGGAAAAACTGTTTTTT,CATSRDNTPGMEKLFF
TRBV11-3,once,NA,TRBJ1-2,TGTGCCAGCAGCTTCCGGGGGCGCGGGGGGAACTATGGCTACACCTTC,CASSFRGRGGNYGYTF
TRBV6-5,NA,NA,TRBJ1-2,TGTGCCAGCACCCCATTTCCAGGGTCGGGCTATGGCTACACCTTC,CASTPFPGSGYGYTF
TRBV3-1/TRBV3-2,NA,TRBD1,TRBJ1-2,TGTGCCAGCAGCCAGGGCAGGGGGCCTCGAGGCTACACCTTC,CASSQGRGPRGYTF
TRBV20-1,NA,TRBD2,TRBJ2-1,TGCAGTGCTAGTGAATTAGGACTAGCGCGCCATGAGCAGTTCTTC,CSASELGLARHEQFF
TRBV20-1,once,NA,TRBJ2-1,TGCAGTGCTAGTCGTCAGGGGGGTGTTGGTGAGCAGTTCTTC,CSASRQGGVGEQFF
TRBV9,NA,NA,TRBJ1-3,TGTGCCAGCAGCGCACAGGAAGAAGTTGGAAACACCATATATTTT,CASSAQEEVGNTIYF
TRBV15,NA,NA,TRBJ1-3,TGTGCCACCAGCAGAGATCGGCAGGTCAGAAACACCATATATTTT,CATSRDRQVRNTIYF
TRBV28,few,TRBD1,TRBJ2-2,TGTGCCAGCAGAAGGACAGGGGCCACCGGGGAGCTGTTTTTT,CASRRTGATGELFF
TRBV18,NA,NA,TRBJ1-1,TGTGCCAGCTCACCACCCCGCGGGAACACTGAAGCTTTCTTT,CASSPPRGNTEAFF
TRBV6-5,NA,NA,TRBJ1-6,TGTGCCACCCTAGGCCAGACTAATTCACCCCTCCACTTT,CATLGQTNSPLHF
TRBV6-5,NA,NA,TRBJ2-7,TGTGCCAGCAGGTTCCTGGGGGGTGGGACCTACGAGCAGTACTTC,CASRFLGGGTYEQYF
TRBV3-1/TRBV3-2,NA,TRBD2,TRBJ2-3,TGTGCCAGCAGCCTCATCGGCGGGGGGGCTACAGATACGCAGTATTTT,CASSLIGGGATDTQYF
TRBV28,NA,TRBD1,TRBJ2-7,TGTGCCAGCAGTTATTCCGAGGGACAGTACTACGAGCAGTACTTC,CASSYSEGQYYEQYF
TRBV2,NA,NA,TRBJ2-6,TGTGCCAGCAGTGAGTCCGTCGTCGCTGGGGCCAACGTCCTGACTTTC,CASSESVVAGANVLTF
TRBV7-9,NA,NA,TRBJ1-1,TGTGCCAGCAGCTTGGGGGGGCAGGTTGAAGCTTTCTTT,CASSLGGQVEAFF
TRBV7-9,NA,NA,TRBJ1-1,TGTGCCGTCGGGGACTCCCGAGGGGCTATGAACACTGAAGCTTTCTTT,CAVGDSRGAMNTEAFF
TRBV2,NA,NA,TRBJ2-7,TGTGCCAGCAGTACGGCCTGGGCAGGGGGGAACGAGCAGTACTTC,CASSTAWAGGNEQYF
TRBV5-1,NA,TRBD1,TRBJ1-1,TGCGCCAGCAGCTTATCGGGACAGGGGCTAACTGAAGCTTTCTTT,CASSLSGQGLTEAFF
TRBV19,NA,TRBD1,TRBJ1-2,TGTGCCAGTAGTAGGGACAGGGGACCCTATGGCTACACCTTC,CASSRDRGPYGYTF
TRBV7-2,NA,NA,TRBJ1-2,TGTGCCAGCAGCTTAGTGGCGGACTATGGCTACACCTTC,CASSLVADYGYTF
TRBV5-1,NA,NA,TRBJ2-3,TGCGCCAGCAGCTTGGGTGGGCCAGATACGCAGTATTTT,CASSLGGPDTQYF
TRBV6-2/TRBV6-3,NA,NA,TRBJ2-1,TGTGCCAGCAGTTACGGGGGCGTCACCTACAATGAGCAGTTCTTC,CASSYGGVTYNEQFF
TRBV5-4,NA,TRBD1,TRBJ2-7,TGTGCCAGCAGGCCGGGACAGGGTTACTCCTACGAGCAGTACTTC,CASRPGQGYSYEQYF
TRBV5-8,NA,TRBD2,TRBJ2-2,TGTGCCAGCAGCCCCCGACTAGCGATGTCGACCGGGGAGCTGTTTTTT,CASSPRLAMSTGELFF
TRBV4-2,few,NA,TRBJ2-2,TGTGCCAGCAGCCAAGAGGTGGGGCCGAACACCGGGGAGCTGTTTTTT,CASSQEVGPNTGELFF
TRBV7-9,NA,TRBD1,TRBJ1-2,TGTGCCAGCAGCCCCCGGACAGGGCTTAACTATGGCTACACCTTC,CASSPRTGLNYGYTF
TRBV27,NA,TRBD2,TRBJ2-3,TGTGCCAGCAGGGGGGTTCCCGGGACTAGTTGGGCAGATACGCAGTATTTT,CASRGVPGTSWADTQYF
TRBV18,NA,TRBD2,TRBJ2-7,TGTGCCAGCTCACCCGCGGGGACTAGCGGGGCTGTGCAGTACTTC,CASSPAGTSGAVQYF
TRBV19,NA,TRBD1,TRBJ1-1,TGTGCCAGTAGTATATATTCCGCAGGGGGGACTGAAGCTTTCTTT,CASSIYSAGGTEAFF
TRBV6-2/TRBV6-3,NA,NA,TRBJ2-2,TGTGCCAGCAGTTACAGAGCTAGATTAGGTGCCGGGGAGCTGTTTTTT,CASSYRARLGAGELFF
TRBV28,NA,NA,TRBJ1-2,TGTGCCAGCAGGCAGGGGCGCACGGGCTACACCTTC,CASRQGRTGYTF
TRBV6-6,NA,TRBD1,TRBJ1-3,TGTGCCAGCAGCAAGACAGGGGGGAGCTCTGGAAACACCATATATTTT,CASSKTGGSSGNTIYF
TRBV4-1,NA,NA,TRBJ2-7,TGCGCCAGCAGCCCGAGAGGTCTAAGGTCCTACGAGCAGTACTTC,CASSPRGLRSYEQYF
TRBV10-2,NA,NA,TRBJ2-7,TGCGCCAGCAATGGAAGGAGCTCCTACGAGCAGTACTTC,CASNGRSSYEQYF
TRBV27,NA,TRBD2,TRBJ2-5,TGTGCCAGCAGTTCCGGACTAGCTCAAGAGACCCAGTACTTC,CASSSGLAQETQYF
TRBV11-2,few,TRBD2,TRBJ2-2,TGTGCCAGCAGCTTAGGACTAGCGGGAGGCACCGGGGAGCTGTTTTTT,CASSLGLAGGTGELFF
TRBV27,NA,NA,TRBJ1-5,TGTGCCAGCAGCAAGGGGAGGGCATCGGGCAATCAGCCCCAGCATTTT,CASSKGRASGNQPQHF
TRBV6-5,NA,NA,TRBJ2-2,TGTGCCAGCAGGCCCGGACAGCTGAACACCGGGGAGCTGTTTTTT,CASRPGQLNTGELFF
TRBV5-4,NA,TRBD1,TRBJ1-1,TGTGCCAGCAGCTCGACAGGGTCTGACACTGAAGCTTTCTTT,CASSSTGSDTEAFF
TRBV6-5,NA,TRBD1,TRBJ1-5,TGTGCCACCAGAGAGGACAGGGGGATCCAGCCCCAGCATTTT,CATREDRGIQPQHF
TRBV9,once,TRBD1,TRBJ2-3,TGTGCCAGCAGCCCTAAACAGGGGACGTCTGTGGCAGATACGCAGTATTTT,CASSPKQGTSVADTQYF
TRBV5-1,NA,NA,TRBJ2-4,TGCGCCAGCAGCTTGGCCGGGGACATAGAAAACATTCAGTACTTC,CASSLAGDIENIQYF
TRBV6-5,NA,NA,TRBJ2-7,TGTGCCAGCAGTCTCGAAGACGGACGAGGGCCCCCGGGTTACTTC,CASSLEDGRGPPGYF